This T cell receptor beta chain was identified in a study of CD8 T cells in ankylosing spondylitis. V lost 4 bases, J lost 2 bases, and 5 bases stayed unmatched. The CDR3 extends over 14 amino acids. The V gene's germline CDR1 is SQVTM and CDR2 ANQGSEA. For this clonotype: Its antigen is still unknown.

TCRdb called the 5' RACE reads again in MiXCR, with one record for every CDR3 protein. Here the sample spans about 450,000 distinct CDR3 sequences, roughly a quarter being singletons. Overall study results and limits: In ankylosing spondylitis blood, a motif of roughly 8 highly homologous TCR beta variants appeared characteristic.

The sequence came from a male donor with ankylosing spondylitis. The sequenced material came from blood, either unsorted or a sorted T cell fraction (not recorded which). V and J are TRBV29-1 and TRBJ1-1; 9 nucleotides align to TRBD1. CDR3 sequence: CSVARDRANTEAFF. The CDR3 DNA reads TGCAGCGTTGCCCGGGACAGGGCCAACACTGAAGCTTTCTTT.